One and the same sample provided the 26 T cell receptor beta chains below, sequenced in a study of metastatic and nonmetastatic thyroid tumors. Via MiXCR, TCRdb re-called the PCR reads. The table has roughly 41,000 clones, around 17% seen once. Among the patients, none had received any treatment before thyroid surgery. The source material was blood. The source of these receptors is a female donor with papillary thyroid cancer or a benign thyroid nodule (not recorded which). Some clones in this sample may be carry-over from other donors' samples.

This clone was detected ten times or more. J is TRBJ2-7 and V is TRBV4-2; 9 bases are a match to TRBD2. From germline, CDR1 is LGHNA and CDR2 YNFKEQ. J lost 6 bases, V lost 2 bases, and 11 bases had no gene match. The CDR3 covers 16 residues. CDR3 loop: CASSQLAGGPAGEQYF. The DNA for the CDR3 is TGTGCCAGCAGCCAATTGGCGGGAGGGCCGGCGGGCGAGCAGTACTTC.

This clone was observed a handful of times. This chain joins TRBV27 and TRBJ1-5; D is unclear. This CDR3 is built from 15 residues. With 7 bases removed from V and 0 bases from J, the gap between germline ends came to 13 bases. Germline V gene lookup returns CDR1 MNHEY and CDR2 SMNVEV (reference sequence). DNA of the CDR3: TGTGCCAGCATTTTCGCACTGTCTAGCAATCAGCCCCAGCATTTT. It encodes CASIFALSSNQPQHF.

This clone has at least ten counts. The chain employs TRBV9 and TRBJ2-1, with unresolved D. The CDR3 extends over 14 amino acids. Germline loops: CDR1 SGDLS, CDR2 YYNGEE. V dropped 3 bases and J dropped 7 bases, with 14 bases sitting between them. CDR3: CASSARLPGNEQFF. CDR3 nucleotide sequence: TGTGCCAGCAGCGCAAGACTCCCTGGGAATGAGCAGTTCTTC.

This clone was picked up many times. This chain joins TRBV20-1 and TRBJ1-5; D is uncertain. The length of the CDR3 is 16 residues. Trimming took off 2 bases at V and 5 bases at J, with 19 bases between the two ends. Per germline, CDR1 DFQATT and CDR2 SNEGSKA (reference sequence). CDR3 residues: CSARSRLEQPHQPQHF. The CDR3 coding sequence is TGCAGTGCTAGATCTAGACTAGAGCAACCCCATCAGCCCCAGCATTTT.

The sample holds many counts of this clone. V and J are TRBV28 and TRBJ1-5; TRBD1 matches at 7 bases. V lost 0 bases to trimming and J lost 3 bases; unmatched junction nucleotides: 5. CDR3 length: 16 residues. Germline CDR1 is MDHEN and CDR2 is SYDVKM. CDR3 nucleotide sequence: TGTGCCAGCAGTTTATGGGGAGACAGGGCCAATCAGCCCCAGCATTTT. This codes for CASSLWGDRANQPQHF.

This clone was counted at least ten times. A read error may explain this, as a much larger clone is one base away. The gene calls are TRBV19 and TRBJ2-7; D is possibly TRBD2 (5 bases). Germline CDR1 and CDR2: LNHDA and SQIVND (reference sequence). V lost 0 bases and J lost 6, with 9 bases in between. The CDR3 covers 13 residues. CDR3: CASSIDVGSEQYF. In nucleotides, the CDR3 is TGTGCCAGTAGTATAGATGTAGGGAGCGAGCAGTACTTC. Using reference TRBV19 and TRBJ2-7 for the parts outside the CDR3, the full variable domain is DGGITQSPKYLFRKEGQNVTLSCEQNLNHDAMYWYRQDPGQGLRLIYYSQIVNDFQKGDIAEGYSVSREKKESFPLTVTSAQKNPTAFYLCASSIDVGSEQYFGPGTRLTVT.

This clone was seen ten or more times. J is TRBJ2-1 and V is TRBV20-1, with D perhaps being TRBD1 or TRBD2 (5 bases each). The ends were cut back, 0 bases at V and 0 bases at J, with 21 bases in the middle. The germline V gene has CDR1 DFQATT and CDR2 SNEGSKA (reference sequence). This CDR3 contains 19 residues. The CDR3 nucleotides are TGCAGTGCTAGAGATCAGATCGGGGCAGCCAAGTACTCCTACAATGAGCAGTTCTTC. This encodes CSARDQIGAAKYSYNEQFF.

This clone appeared many times. The rearrangement links TRBV15 to TRBJ1-1, with TRBD1 matching 8 bases. Germline V CDR1 and CDR2: LNHNV, YYDKDF (reference sequence). The CDR3 length is 12 residues. V was pared by 1 base and J by 11 bases, with 3 bases of the junction left unmatched. As DNA, the CDR3 is TGTGCCACCAGCAGAGGCGACAGGGGTGCTTTCTTT. This encodes CATSRGDRGAFF. Combining the CDR3 with reference TRBV15 and TRBJ1-1 gives the whole variable domain DAMVIQNPRYQVTQFGKPVTLSCSQTLNHNVMYWYQQKSSQAPKLLFHYYDKDFNNEADTPDNFQSRRPNTSFCFLDIRSPGLGDTAMYLCATSRGDRGAFFGQGTRLTVV.

This clone was counted ten times or more. This chain joins TRBV4-1 and TRBJ2-1; TRBD2 aligns across 7 bases. CDR1 is MGHRA, CDR2 YSYEKL, per germline. The CDR3 is 17 amino acids. Losses at the gene ends were 0 bases for V and 0 bases for J; bases not matched to a gene: 5. In DNA form, the CDR3 reads TGCGCCAGCAGCCAAGAGCGGCTAGCGGACTCCTACAATGAGCAGTTCTTC. Its protein is CASSQERLADSYNEQFF.

This clone was detected ten times or more. The sample contains more than one DNA sequence encoding this CDR3. The CDR3 DNA reads TGCGCCAGCAGCCAAGATCGTGTCAGGGGATCCGAGCAGTACTTC. Translated: CASSQDRVRGSEQYF. V is TRBV4-1 and J is TRBJ2-7, with D perhaps matching TRBD1 (6 bases). Trimming took off 0 bases at V and 6 bases at J, with 15 bases between the two ends. The CDR3 has 15 residues. CDR1 is MGHRA, CDR2 YSYEKL, per germline.

On this clone itself: A read error is likely, as this CDR3 ends without the conserved phenylalanine or tryptophan. This CDR3 is CATSWVRNSEAFL. The CDR3 DNA reads TGTGCCACCAGCTGGGTGAGAAACTCTGAAGCTTTCCTT. The chain carries TRBV15 and TRBJ1-1; D remains ambiguous. Per the germline V gene, CDR1 is LNHNV and CDR2 is YYDKDF (reference sequence). This CDR3 is built from 13 residues. V was pared by 5 bases and J by 6 bases, with 13 bases between.

This clone was seen more than once but under ten times. The V and J genes are TRBV2 and TRBJ1-1, with 8 nucleotides matching TRBD1. Germline CDR1 reads SNHLY; CDR2 reads FYNNEI. The CDR3 is made up of 14 amino acids. The trim removed 6 bases at V and 4 bases at J, leaving 7 bases unmatched. The CDR3 bases are TGTGCCAGCAGCCATGACAGGGGTCTCACTGAAGCTTTCTTT. The encoded protein is CASSHDRGLTEAFF.

As DNA, the CDR3 is TGCGCCAGCAGCTTGGGAAAGCGGGAGTTAGTAGAGACCCAGTACTTC. It yields the protein CASSLGKRELVETQYF. The chain combines TRBV5-1 with TRBJ2-5; 8 nucleotides agree with TRBD2. With 0 bases clipped from V and 4 bases from J, the junction kept 8 bases outside the gene matches. Germline lookup yields CDR1 SGHRS and CDR2 YFSETQ. The length of the CDR3 is 16 residues.

Ten or more counts support this clone. This chain connects TRBV10-2 to TRBJ1-1, with D maybe TRBD1 (5 bases). The CDR3 contains 13 residues. V was clipped by 5 bases and J by 4 bases, with 11 bases between them. In germline, CDR1 is WSHSY, CDR2 SAAADI. In DNA form, the CDR3 reads TGCGCCAGCAGTCCGGGGACGAGCACTGAAGCTTTCTTT. Translated, it gives CASSPGTSTEAFF.

On this clone: This could be a read error, since a much larger clone is one nucleotide away. This sample includes further DNA sequences coding for the same CDR3. The V gene is TRBV5-6, the J gene TRBJ1-1, with D maybe TRBD1 (5 bases). Trimming removed 4 bases at V and 7 bases at J, with 17 bases between. The CDR3 runs 14 residues. The V gene's germline CDR1 is SGHDT and CDR2 YYEEEE. CDR3 sequence: CASSDTGAGFEAFF. The CDR3 DNA is TGTGCCAGCAGCGATACTGGGGCCGGTTTTGAAGCTTTCTTT.

This clone was counted many times. The chain joins TRBV5-6 to TRBJ1-3; no definite D call. V was pared by 0 bases and J by 3 bases, with 7 bases between. Germline V gene data show CDR1 as SGHDT and CDR2 as YYEEEE. The CDR3 totals 14 residues. CDR3: CASSLGRDGNTIYF. In DNA form, the CDR3 reads TGTGCCAGCAGCTTGGGTAGGGATGGAAACACCATATATTTT.

To note about this clone: This may stem from a read error, because a much larger clone lies one nucleotide away. V usage is TRBV9 and J usage is TRBJ2-7, with a tentative D call TRBD1 (6 bases). The CDR3 consists of 14 residues. V lost 9 bases to trimming and J lost 4 bases, with 20 bases between them. Germline V lookup: CDR1 SGDLS, CDR2 YYNGEE. The CDR3, as DNA: TGTGCCATCAGTGGGGGCTCGATTGATTACGAGCAGTACTTC. Translated: CAISGGSIDYEQYF.

This clone was seen at least ten times. The sample holds other DNA sequences that translate to the same CDR3. The chain has TRBV5-6 and TRBJ2-2, with D unresolved. Trimming shortened V by 1 base and J by 2 bases, and 9 bases separated the two germline ends. The CDR3 runs to 15 residues. Germline values: CDR1 SGHDT, CDR2 YYEEEE. The CDR3 region is CASSLPNLNTGELFF. CDR3 nucleotide sequence: TGTGCCAGCAGCTTGCCCAACCTAAACACCGGGGAGCTGTTTTTT.

Details on this clone: A junction end diverges from the germline sequence, so it may reflect a read error. The rearrangement links TRBV5-1 to TRBJ2-7, with 7 bases lining up with TRBD1. This CDR3 is built from 15 residues. The germline CDR1 and CDR2 sequences are SGHRS and YFSETQ. CDR3 coding DNA: TGCACCAGCAGCTCACCGGACAGGTTCCCCTACGAGCAGTACTTC. This codes for CTSSSPDRFPYEQYF. The whole variable domain, remainder taken from reference TRBV5-1 and TRBJ2-7, is KAGVTQTPRYLIKTRGQQVTLSCSPISGHRSVSWYQQTPGQGLQFLFEYFSETQRNKGNFPGRFSGRQFSNSRSEMNVSTLELGDSALYLCTSSSPDRFPYEQYFGPGTRLTVT.

This clone was found many times. The chain is built from TRBV6-2 or TRBV6-3 and TRBJ2-1; 9 bases fit TRBD2. After removal of 4 bases from V and 5 bases from J, the junction contained 6 bases not matched to a gene. This CDR3 has 15 amino acids. The germline V gene encodes CDR1 MNHEY and CDR2 SVGEGT. The CDR3 region has the DNA TGTGCCAGCAGTTTAGCGGGAGTAATAGACAATGAGCAGTTCTTC. Translation: CASSLAGVIDNEQFF.

This clone was counted between two and nine times. The V call is TRBV28, the J call TRBJ2-3; 11 nucleotides line up with TRBD2. The CDR3 runs 18 residues. V was clipped by 3 bases and J by 0 bases; unmatched bases: 8. From germline, CDR1 is MDHEN and CDR2 SYDVKM. The CDR3 protein is CASSFLLAGAYSTDTQYF. In DNA form, the CDR3 reads TGTGCCAGCAGTTTCTTACTAGCGGGAGCTTATAGCACAGATACGCAGTATTTT.

The table lists this clone with many counts. The chain links TRBV11-2 to TRBJ2-3, with TRBD2 matching 9 bases. The CDR3 is 15 residues long. Per the germline V gene, CDR1 is SGHAT and CDR2 is FQNNGV. V trimming: 3 bases; J trimming: 7 bases; junction bases outside the gene matches: 8. CDR3 loop: CASSLGLAGTYTQYF. CDR3 nucleotides: TGTGCCAGCAGCTTGGGACTAGCCGGGACTTATACGCAGTATTTT.

The table lists this clone with many counts. This rearrangement joins TRBV4-1 to TRBJ2-1; 13 bases line up with TRBD2. CDR3 length: 19 residues. J was trimmed by 0 bases and V by 1 base; bases with no gene match: 6. Per the germline V gene, CDR1 is MGHRA and CDR2 is YSYEKL. The CDR3 nucleotides are TGCGCCAGCAGCCAAGGGACTAGCGGGAGAAGAAGCTCCTACAATGAGCAGTTCTTC. Protein product: CASSQGTSGRRSSYNEQFF.

The chain has TRBV2 and TRBJ2-7; D is possibly TRBD1 or TRBD2 (5 bases each). V lost 5 bases, J lost 0 bases, and 17 bases lay in between. Germline CDR1 is SNHLY and CDR2 is FYNNEI. The CDR3 totals 16 residues. This CDR3 is CASSPRGAPLSYEQYF. The CDR3 nucleotides read TGTGCCAGCAGTCCTAGAGGGGCCCCCCTCTCCTACGAGCAGTACTTC.

This chain uses TRBV20-1 with TRBJ1-6, with TRBD1 matching 9 bases. Trimming cost V 6 bases and J 7 bases; bases outside gene matches: 19. The length of the CDR3 is 18 residues. Germline-derived CDR1 and CDR2 are DFQATT and SNEGSKA (reference sequence). The CDR3 reads CSAPGVQGAIPKNSPLHF. In DNA, the CDR3 is TGCAGTGCCCCGGGGGTACAGGGGGCCATCCCTAAGAATTCACCCCTCCACTTT.

The J gene is TRBJ1-1, the V gene TRBV15; D uncertain. The CDR3 runs to 14 residues. Trimming shortened V by 0 bases and J by 6 bases, and 11 bases separated the two germline ends. Germline lookup yields CDR1 LNHNV and CDR2 YYDKDF (reference sequence). Here the CDR3 reads CATSRERWASEAFF. The DNA for the CDR3 is TGTGCCACCAGCAGAGAGCGATGGGCTTCTGAAGCTTTCTTT.